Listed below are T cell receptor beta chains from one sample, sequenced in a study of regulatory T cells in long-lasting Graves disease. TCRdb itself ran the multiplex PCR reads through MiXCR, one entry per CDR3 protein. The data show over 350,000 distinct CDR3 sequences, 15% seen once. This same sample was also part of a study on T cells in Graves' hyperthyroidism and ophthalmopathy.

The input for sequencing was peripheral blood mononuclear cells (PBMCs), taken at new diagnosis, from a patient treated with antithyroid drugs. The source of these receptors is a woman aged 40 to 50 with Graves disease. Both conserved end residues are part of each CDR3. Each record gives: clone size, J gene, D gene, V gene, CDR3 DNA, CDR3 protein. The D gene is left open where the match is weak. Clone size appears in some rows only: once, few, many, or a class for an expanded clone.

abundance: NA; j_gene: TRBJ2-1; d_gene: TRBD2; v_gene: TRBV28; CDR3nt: TGTGCCAGCAGTTTATGGAGCGGGAGGGGAAATGAGCAGTTCTTC; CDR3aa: CASSLWSGRGNEQFF
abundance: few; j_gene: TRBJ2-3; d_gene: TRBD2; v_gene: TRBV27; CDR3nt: TGTGCCAGCAGTTTATCCGGACTAGCGGGACCCATGAGCACAGATACGCAGTATTTT; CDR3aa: CASSLSGLAGPMSTDTQYF
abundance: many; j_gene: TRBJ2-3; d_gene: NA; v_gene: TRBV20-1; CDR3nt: TGCAGTGCTAGAGATATGTCGGCAACCACAGATACGCAGTATTTT; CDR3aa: CSARDMSATTDTQYF
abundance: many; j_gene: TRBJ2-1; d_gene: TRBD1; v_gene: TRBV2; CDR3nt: TGTGCCAGCCAATTCGGGGGGACAGGGGGCAATGAGCAGTTCTTC; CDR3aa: CASQFGGTGGNEQFF
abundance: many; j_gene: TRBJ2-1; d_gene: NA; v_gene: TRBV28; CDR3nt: TGTGCCAGCACCCGGGCGCAGCGGTACAATGAGCAGTTCTTC; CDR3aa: CASTRAQRYNEQFF
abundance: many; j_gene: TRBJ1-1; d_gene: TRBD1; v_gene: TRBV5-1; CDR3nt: TGCGCCAGCAGCTTGGGAATCCGGGACAGGGGGGGTGCTGAAGCTTTCTTT; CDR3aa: CASSLGIRDRGGAEAFF
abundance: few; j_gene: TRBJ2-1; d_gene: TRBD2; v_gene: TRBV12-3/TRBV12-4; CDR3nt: TGTGCCAGCAACCTAGCGGGAGGGCCCGATGAGCAGTTCTTC; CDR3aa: CASNLAGGPDEQFF
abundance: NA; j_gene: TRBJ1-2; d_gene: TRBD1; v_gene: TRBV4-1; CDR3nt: TGCGCCAGCAGACCTACGACGCTGACAGGGAACTATGGCTACACCTTC; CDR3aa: CASRPTTLTGNYGYTF
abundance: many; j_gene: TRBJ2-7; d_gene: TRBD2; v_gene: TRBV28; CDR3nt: TGTGCCAGCAGTTCGGTAGCGGGGACCTACGAGCAGTACTTC; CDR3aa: CASSSVAGTYEQYF
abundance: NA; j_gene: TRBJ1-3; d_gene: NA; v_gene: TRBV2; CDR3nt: TGTGCCAGCACTCGCGATAAGGGGGTCACCATATATTTT; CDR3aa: CASTRDKGVTIYF
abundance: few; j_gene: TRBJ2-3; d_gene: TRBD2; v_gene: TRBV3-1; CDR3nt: TGTGCCAGCAGCCATCCCCCTAGCGGGAGGGGGGTAGATACGCAGTATTTT; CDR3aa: CASSHPPSGRGVDTQYF
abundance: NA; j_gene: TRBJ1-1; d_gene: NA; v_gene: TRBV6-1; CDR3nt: TGTGCCAGCATCTCGGGATTGGGCACTGAAGCTTTCTTT; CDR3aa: CASISGLGTEAFF
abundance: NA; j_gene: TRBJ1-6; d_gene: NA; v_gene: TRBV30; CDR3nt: TGTGCCTGGAGTAGCCCCAGGGGCAGCTCACCCCTCCACTTT; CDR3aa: CAWSSPRGSSPLHF
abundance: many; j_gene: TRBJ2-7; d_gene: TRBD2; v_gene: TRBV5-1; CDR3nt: TGCGCCAGCAGCAGGGTTGGCGCGGGGGCCTACGAGCAGTACTTC; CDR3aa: CASSRVGAGAYEQYF
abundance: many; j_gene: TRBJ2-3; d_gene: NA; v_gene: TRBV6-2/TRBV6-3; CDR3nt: TGTGCCAGCAGTGGAGGGACGGCTAGCACAGATACGCAGTATTTT; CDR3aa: CASSGGTASTDTQYF
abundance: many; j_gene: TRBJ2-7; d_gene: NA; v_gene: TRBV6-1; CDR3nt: TGTGCCAGCAGTGAAGCGATCGCATCCAACTACGAGCAGTACTTC; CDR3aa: CASSEAIASNYEQYF
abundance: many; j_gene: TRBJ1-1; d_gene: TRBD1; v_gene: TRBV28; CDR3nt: TGTGCCAGCAGTTTATTGCCTGGACAGGGTTGGACTGAAGCTTTCTTT; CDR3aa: CASSLLPGQGWTEAFF
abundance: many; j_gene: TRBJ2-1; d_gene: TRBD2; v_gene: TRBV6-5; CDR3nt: TGTGCCAGCAGTTACTCTCGGGAGGGGCTCAACAATGAGCAGTTCTTC; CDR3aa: CASSYSREGLNNEQFF
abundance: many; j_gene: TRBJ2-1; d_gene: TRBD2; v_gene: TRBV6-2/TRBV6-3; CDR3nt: TGTGCCAGCAGTTATTCTAGCGGGAATGAGCAGTTCTTC; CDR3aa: CASSYSSGNEQFF
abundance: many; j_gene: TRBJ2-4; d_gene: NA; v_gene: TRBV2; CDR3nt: TGTGCCAGCAGCGGCCCCGTGTGGAAAAACATTCAGTACTTC; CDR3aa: CASSGPVWKNIQYF